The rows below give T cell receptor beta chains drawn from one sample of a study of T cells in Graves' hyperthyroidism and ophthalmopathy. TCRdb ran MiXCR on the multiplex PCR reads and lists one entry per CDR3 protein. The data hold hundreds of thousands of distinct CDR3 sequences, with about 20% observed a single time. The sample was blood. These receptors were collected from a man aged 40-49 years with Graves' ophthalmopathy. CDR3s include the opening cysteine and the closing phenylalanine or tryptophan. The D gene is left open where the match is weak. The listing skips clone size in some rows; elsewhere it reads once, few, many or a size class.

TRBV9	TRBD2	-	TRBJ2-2	CASSVISGRPPGELFF	TGTGCCAGCAGCGTAATTAGCGGGAGGCCTCCCGGGGAGCTGTTTTTT
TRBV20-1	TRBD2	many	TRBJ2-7	CSARESTSGRYEQYF	TGCAGTGCTAGAGAGTCTACTAGCGGGAGGTACGAGCAGTACTTC
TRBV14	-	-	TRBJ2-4	CASSPMAGAILVDDIQYF	TGTGCCAGCAGCCCGATGGCAGGGGCGATTTTGGTCGATGACATTCAGTACTTC
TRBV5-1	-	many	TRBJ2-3	CASSFSGPTDTQYF	TGCGCCAGCAGCTTCTCCGGTCCCACAGATACGCAGTATTTT
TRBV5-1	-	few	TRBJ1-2	CASSSTEPSNGYTF	TGCGCCAGCAGCTCTACAGAACCCTCGAATGGCTACACCTTC
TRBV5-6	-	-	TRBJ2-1	CASSLYGPTDEQFF	TGTGCCAGCAGCTTATATGGTCCTACCGATGAGCAGTTCTTC
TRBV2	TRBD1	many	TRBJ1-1	CASSERDRVNTEAFF	TGTGCCAGCAGTGAAAGGGACAGGGTAAACACTGAAGCTTTCTTT
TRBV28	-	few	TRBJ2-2	CASSFWENTGELFF	TGTGCCAGCAGTTTTTGGGAGAACACCGGGGAGCTGTTTTTT
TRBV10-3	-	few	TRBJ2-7	CAISNWGQGKDEQYF	TGTGCCATCAGCAACTGGGGGCAGGGCAAGGACGAGCAGTACTTC
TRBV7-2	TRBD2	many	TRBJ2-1	CASSPRKGSGGHNEQFF	TGTGCCAGCAGCCCCCGCAAAGGGAGCGGGGGCCACAATGAGCAGTTCTTC
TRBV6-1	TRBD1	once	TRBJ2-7	CASRPGQDKQYF	TGTGCCAGCAGACCCGGACAGGACAAGCAGTACTTC
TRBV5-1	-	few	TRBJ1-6	CASSPLGQGDVNSPLHF	TGCGCCAGCAGCCCCTTAGGGCAGGGAGACGTAAATTCACCCCTCCACTTT
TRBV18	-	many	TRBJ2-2	CASSIGANTGELFF	TGTGCCAGCTCAATAGGGGCGAACACCGGGGAGCTGTTTTTT
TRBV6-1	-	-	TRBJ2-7	CASSQLPGPSPYEQYF	TGTGCCAGCAGTCAGCTACCCGGGCCATCCCCCTACGAGCAGTACTTC
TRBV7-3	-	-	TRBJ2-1	CASSLGGGVTYNEQFF	TGTGCCAGCAGCTTAGGTGGCGGGGTTACCTACAATGAGCAGTTCTTC
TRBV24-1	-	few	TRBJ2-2	CATSDGAGELFF	TGTGCCACCAGTGATGGAGCCGGGGAGCTGTTTTTT
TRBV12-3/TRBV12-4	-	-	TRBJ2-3	CASSFGGRGTDTQYF	TGTGCCAGCAGTTTTGGGGGACGTGGTACAGATACGCAGTATTTT
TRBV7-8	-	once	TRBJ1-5	CASSDTNQPQHF	TGTGCCAGTTCCGACACAAACCAGCCCCAGCATTTT
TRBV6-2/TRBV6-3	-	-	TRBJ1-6	CASTLQGSYNSPPHF	TGTGCCAGCACCCTCCAGGGGTCCTATAATTCACCCCCCCACTTT
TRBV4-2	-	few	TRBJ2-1	CASSQVGRANEQFF	TGTGCCAGCAGCCAAGTCGGGCGGGCCAATGAGCAGTTCTTC
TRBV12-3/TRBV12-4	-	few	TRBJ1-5	CASSPQGMAQPQHF	TGTGCCAGCAGTCCCCAGGGGATGGCCCAGCCCCAGCATTTT
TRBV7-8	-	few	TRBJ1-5	CASSPVYGDNQPQHF	TGTGCCAGCAGCCCCGTTTACGGCGACAATCAGCCCCAGCATTTT
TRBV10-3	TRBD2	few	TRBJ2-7	CAIRGLAGGDEQYF	TGTGCCATCAGAGGACTAGCGGGAGGTGACGAGCAGTACTTC
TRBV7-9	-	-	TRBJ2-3	CASSFGDQQRYF	TGTGCCAGCAGCTTCGGGGACCAGCAACGGTATTTT
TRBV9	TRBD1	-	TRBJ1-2	CASSAGDRTLYGYTF	TGTGCCAGCAGCGCTGGGGACAGGACCCTCTATGGCTACACCTTC
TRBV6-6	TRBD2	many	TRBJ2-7	CASSYSDGREGYEQYF	TGTGCCAGCAGTTACTCCGACGGGCGGGAGGGCTACGAGCAGTACTTC
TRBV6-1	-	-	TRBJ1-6	CASSAGQELSPLHF	TGTGCCAGCAGTGCGGGGCAGGAATTGTCACCCCTCCACTTT
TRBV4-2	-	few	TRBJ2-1	CASSQGEGADNEQFF	TGTGCCAGCAGCCAAGGGGAGGGGGCGGACAATGAGCAGTTCTTC
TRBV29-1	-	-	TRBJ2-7	CSVEALGQSNYEQYF	TGCAGCGTTGAAGCTTTGGGCCAATCCAACTACGAGCAGTACTTC
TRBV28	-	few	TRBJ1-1	CASLGRMNTEAFF	TGTGCCAGCCTGGGACGGATGAACACTGAAGCTTTCTTT
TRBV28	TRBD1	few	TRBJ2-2	CASAGQGERWLFF	TGTGCCAGCGCGGGACAGGGAGAGCGGTGGCTGTTTTTT
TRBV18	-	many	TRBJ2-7	CASSPGLGNSYEQYF	TGTGCCAGCTCACCGGGGCTGGGTAACTCCTACGAGCAGTACTTC
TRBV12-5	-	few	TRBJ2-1	CASGLGDGSYNEQFF	TGTGCTAGTGGTTTGGGGGATGGCTCCTACAATGAGCAGTTCTTC
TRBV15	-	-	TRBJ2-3	CATSNLADTQYF	TGTGCCACCAGCAACTTAGCGGATACGCAGTATTTT
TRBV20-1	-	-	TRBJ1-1	CSDGTFGTEAFF	TGCAGCGACGGGACGTTCGGCACTGAAGCTTTCTTT
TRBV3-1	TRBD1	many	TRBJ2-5	CASSQARTGETQYF	TGTGCCAGCAGCCAAGCGAGGACAGGCGAGACCCAGTACTTC